The sequence of this T cell receptor beta chain was determined in a study of neurological immune-mediated disorders. Study-wide results and limits: Subjects shared no identical expanded-clone CDR3 amino acid sequences, suggesting private TCR-beta repertoires in all groups.

Germline assignment: CDR1 LGHNT and CDR2 FRNRAP. The CDR3 runs 11 residues. Trimming removed 2 bases at V and 6 bases at J, with 4 bases between. Time point in this sample: longitudinal time-point 3. This clonotype was detected ten times or more. Its antigen is as yet unknown. MiXCR, applied by TCRdb to the 5' RACE reads, yields one record per CDR3 protein. The sample includes under 130,000 distinct CDR3 sequences, 11% of them seen just once. The chain has TRBV12-5 and TRBJ1-1; D uncertain. The sequenced sample consisted of PBMCs. The sequence was obtained from a female donor with HTLV-1-associated myelopathy (HAM/TSP). The CDR3 DNA reads TGTGCTAGTGGTTTGTACGCTGAAGCTTTCTTT. Protein: CASGLYAEAFF.